The 20 T cell receptor beta chains listed next were all sequenced from one sample in a study of blood T cell repertoires in COVID-19. Profiled with immunoSEQ multiplex PCR; TCRdb holds only in-frame clones, not every one. The sample lists a few hundred thousand clones, about 87% seen once, with roughly a tenth in the top ten. The sequencing sample was made of PBMCs or T cells enriched from blood (not recorded which). The source is a woman between 50 and 59 years old who had recovered from COVID-19.

The rearrangement joins TRBV13 to TRBJ2-7; no definite D call. V was cut by 5 bases and J by 3 bases, with 14 bases left in between. The CDR3 loop spans 14 amino acids. Germline V gives CDR1 PRHDT, CDR2 FYEKMQ (reference sequence). The CDR3 loop reads CASSRRDLIYEQYF. The CDR3 region has the DNA TGTGCCAGCAGCCGAAGAGACTTGATCTACGAGCAGTACTTC.

CDR3: CSVEVGRRGSYGYTF. The CDR3 region has the DNA TGCAGCGTTGAAGTAGGTCGAAGGGGCAGTTATGGCTACACCTTC. This chain joins TRBV29-1 and TRBJ1-2, with D maybe TRBD1 (5 bases). Looked up from germline, CDR1 is SQVTM and CDR2 is ANQGSEA. The CDR3 is 15 residues long. Trimming removed 1 base at V and 5 bases at J, with 17 bases between.

Here the CDR3 reads CASSGTLGNYGYTF. CDR3 DNA sequence: TGTGCCAGCAGTGGGACTTTGGGGAACTATGGCTACACCTTC. The rearrangement joins TRBV28 to TRBJ1-2, with D possibly being TRBD1 (5 bases). Germline-derived CDR1 and CDR2 are MDHEN and SYDVKM. The CDR3 is made up of 14 amino acids. Trimming stripped 5 bases from V and 2 bases from J, with 12 bases between.

The V gene is TRBV21-1, the J gene TRBJ2-7; TRBD1 was called by the table and not checked on the DNA. TRBV21-1 is marked as a pseudogene. The CDR3 is 16 amino acids. The CDR3 DNA sequence: TGTGCCAACCGACACATGACAGGAATATTCTCCCACGAGCAGTACTTC. Its protein product is CANRHMTGIFSHEQYF.

This chain links TRBV19 with TRBJ2-2, with 8 nucleotides matching TRBD1. In germline, CDR1 is LNHDA, CDR2 SQIVND (reference sequence). V lost 7 bases, J lost 2 bases, and 3 bases stayed unmatched. CDR3 length: 14 amino acids. The CDR3 region has the DNA TGTGCCAGTAAAGGACAGGGAAACACCGGGGAGCTGTTTTTT. It yields the protein CASKGQGNTGELFF. Variable domain in full (rest from reference TRBV19 and TRBJ2-2): DGGITQSPKYLFRKEGQNVTLSCEQNLNHDAMYWYRQDPGQGLRLIYYSQIVNDFQKGDIAEGYSVSREKKESFPLTVTSAQKNPTAFYLCASKGQGNTGELFFGEGSRLTVL.

The DNA for the CDR3 is TGTGCCAGCAACGAAGCGAGCTCTGGAAACACCATATATTTT. As protein: CASNEASSGNTIYF. The chain employs TRBV7-9 and TRBJ1-3; D remains unclear. V was clipped by 7 bases and J by 0 bases, with 10 bases between them. Per the germline V gene, CDR1 is SEHNR and CDR2 is FQNEAQ (reference sequence). The CDR3 consists of 14 residues.

Points on this clone: The sample holds other DNA sequences that translate to the same CDR3. The chain uses TRBV18 and TRBJ1-5; a weak D match, TRBD1 (6 bases). The CDR3 has 13 amino acids. Germline CDR1 and CDR2: KGHSH and LQKENI. With 2 bases removed from V and 5 bases from J, the gap between germline ends came to 7 bases. For the CDR3, the DNA is TGTGCCAGCTCACCAAGGACAGATCAGCCCCAGCATTTT. Encoded protein: CASSPRTDQPQHF. The entire variable domain, with the rest obtained from reference TRBV18 and TRBJ1-5, is as follows: NAGVMQNPRHLVRRRGQEARLRCSPMKGHSHVYWYRQLPEEGLKFMVYLQKENIIDESGMPKERFSAEFPKEGPSILRIQQVVRGDSAAYFCASSPRTDQPQHFGDGTRLSIL.

This clone showed up just once. The chain employs TRBV4-2 and TRBJ1-1, with no clear D. V dropped 4 bases and J dropped 1 base, with 16 bases sitting between them. This CDR3 is built from 16 residues. CDR1 LGHNA and CDR2 YNFKEQ come from the germline V gene. CDR3 nucleotide sequence: TGTGCCAGCAGCCCCCTGTGGCGGGCGACGAACACTGAAGCTTTCTTT. Amino acids: CASSPLWRATNTEAFF.

This chain links TRBV29-1 with TRBJ2-1; maybe TRBD1 (6 bases). The germline V gene encodes CDR1 SQVTM and CDR2 ANQGSEA. Deletions cut 8 bases from V and 4 bases from J, with 18 bases between. The CDR3 consists of 14 residues. The CDR3 sequence is CSFRVGAVYNEQFF. The CDR3 DNA reads TGCAGCTTCCGCGTGGGGGCAGTGTACAATGAGCAGTTCTTC.

The rearrangement links TRBV30 to TRBJ2-7; unclear D gene. The V gene's germline CDR1 is GTSNPN and CDR2 SVGIG (reference sequence). The CDR3 spans 11 residues. Trimming shortened V by 2 bases and J by 6 bases, and 8 bases separated the two germline ends. CDR3 DNA sequence: TGTGCCTGGAGTACGTATAGCGAGCAGTACTTC. It codes for CAWSTYSEQYF.

This clone was recorded only once. The chain carries TRBV6-5 and TRBJ2-3, with 7 bases fitting TRBD2. Germline V gene sequence: CDR1 MNHEY, CDR2 SVGAGI. This CDR3 has 14 residues. V lost 7 bases, J lost 8 bases, and 12 bases stayed unmatched. In DNA form, the CDR3 reads TGTGCCAGCAAGCCAGGCGGGGGATTAGGTACGCAGTATTTT. This codes for CASKPGGGLGTQYF.

A few counts support this clone. The V call is TRBV5-1, the J call TRBJ1-2; D uncertain. The ends were cut back, 4 bases at V and 8 bases at J, with 15 bases in the middle. Germline CDR1 and CDR2: SGHRS and YFSETQ. The CDR3 is made up of 13 amino acids. The CDR3 loop reads CASSPSAELGYTF. CDR3 nucleotide sequence: TGCGCCAGCAGCCCCAGCGCGGAGCTCGGCTACACCTTC.

The chain employs TRBV4-1 and TRBJ2-7; TRBD1 agrees at 9 bases. The V gene's germline CDR1 is MGHRA and CDR2 YSYEKL. Trimming took 5 bases from V and 1 from J; bases not matched to a gene: 6. CDR3 length: 15 amino acids. The DNA of the CDR3 is TGCGCCAGCAGCACCGGACAGGGGCCGTCCTACGAGCAGTACTTC. This codes for CASSTGQGPSYEQYF.

This clone was recorded once. J is TRBJ2-1 and V is TRBV3-1 (or the pseudogene TRBV3-2), with unresolved D. The germline V gene encodes CDR1 LGHDT and CDR2 YNNKEL (reference sequence). The V and J ends lost 5 bases and 9 bases respectively, with 8 bases between them. The CDR3 runs to 11 residues. CDR3 sequence reads: CASSEATEQFF. The DNA for the CDR3 is TGTGCCAGCAGCGAGGCTACTGAGCAGTTCTTC.

The count of this clone is one. The chain uses TRBV28 and TRBJ1-6; D is ambiguous. Trimming removed 5 bases at V and 1 base at J, with 21 bases between. CDR1 and CDR2 (germline): MDHEN, SYDVKM. CDR3 length: 19 amino acids. CDR3 amino acids: CASSAAGGAALSYNSPLHF. The CDR3 bases are TGTGCCAGCAGTGCCGCCGGAGGTGCGGCCCTTTCCTATAATTCACCCCTCCACTTT.

The chain links TRBV3-1 (or the pseudogene TRBV3-2) to TRBJ1-6; a weak D match, TRBD1 (6 bases). The CDR3 is made up of 16 amino acids. V lost 1 base and J 7 bases, leaving 14 bases between the germline ends. Germline values: CDR1 LGHDT, CDR2 YNNKEL (reference sequence). CDR3 sequence: CASSQGPRRGNSPLHF. CDR3 nucleotides: TGTGCCAGCAGCCAAGGTCCGCGCAGGGGCAATTCACCCCTCCACTTT.

A single count supports this clone. The genes are TRBV6-2 or TRBV6-3 and TRBJ2-2; D is possibly TRBD2 (5 bases). The ends were cut back, 6 bases at V and 7 bases at J, with 15 bases in the middle. The CDR3 has 14 residues. CDR1 and CDR2 (germline): MNHEY, SVGEGT. CDR3 region: CASSNGVGSGELFF. The CDR3 DNA reads TGTGCCAGCAGCAATGGTGTTGGGAGCGGGGAGCTGTTTTTT.

The CDR3 DNA is TGTGCCAGCTTTAATAGGGGGGGCGGGTCCTACAATGAGCAGTTCTTC. It specifies CASFNRGGGSYNEQFF. This chain uses TRBV7-8 with TRBJ2-1; D possibly corresponds to TRBD2 (7 bases). V dropped 8 bases and J dropped 1 base, with 18 bases sitting between them. The CDR3 covers 16 residues. Germline CDR1 and CDR2: SGHVS and FQNEAQ.

The genes are TRBV21-1 and TRBJ2-3; the listed D gene, TRBD2, was not tested against the DNA. TRBV21-1 is classified as a pseudogene. The CDR3 runs 15 residues. The CDR3 DNA sequence: TGTGCCAGCAGCAAAGACGGGAGGGGGGCAGATACGCAGTATTTT. It is translated as CASSKDGRGADTQYF.

The J gene is TRBJ2-1, the V gene TRBV18, with 7 positions matching TRBD1. This CDR3 is 15 amino acids long. V lost 6 bases, J lost 1 base, and 6 bases stayed unmatched. Germline CDR1 KGHSH, CDR2 LQKENI. The CDR3 loop reads CASSPATGSYNEQFF. DNA of the CDR3: TGTGCCAGCTCCCCTGCGACAGGGTCCTACAATGAGCAGTTCTTC.